Shown below are 23 T cell receptor beta chains from a single sample sequenced in a study of cytomegalovirus exposure and HLA in healthy donors. PCR used 60 Vbeta primers and 13 Jbeta primers. Assay: immunoSEQ multiplex PCR; the TCRdb copy retains only in-frame clones and omits some. The sample lists 110,000 or so clones, approximately 73% seen once, with under 10% in the top ten. Sequenced sample: PBMCs. These receptors originate from a man aged 35 to 55 in good health and CMV-seronegative.

J is TRBJ1-1 and V is TRBV29-1; D unclear. V lost 3 bases and J 1 base, leaving 6 bases between the germline ends. Germline V gene data show CDR1 as SQVTM and CDR2 as ANQGSEA. This CDR3 is 12 amino acids long. The CDR3 bases are TGCAGCGTTGAGGCAGAGAACACTGAAGCTTTCTTT. Translating gives CSVEAENTEAFF.

A single count supports this clone. This chain links TRBV7-9 with TRBJ1-1; possibly TRBD1 for D (6 bases). CDR1 SEHNR and CDR2 FQNEAQ come from the germline V gene (reference sequence). This CDR3 has 13 residues. The V gene lost 5 bases and the J gene lost 6 bases, with 13 bases spanning the gap. In nucleotides, the CDR3 is TGTGCCAGCAGCATAGACAGGTCCCCTGAAGCTTTCTTT. Protein product: CASSIDRSPEAFF.

This chain links TRBV9 with TRBJ2-1, with a weak D call TRBD2 (7 bases). Trimming took off 7 bases at V and 1 base at J, with 12 bases between the two ends. The CDR3 sequence is 14 residues long. In germline, CDR1 is SGDLS, CDR2 YYNGEE. This CDR3 reads CASGGGTSYNEQFF. The CDR3 nucleotides are TGTGCCAGCGGCGGGGGCACTTCCTACAATGAGCAGTTCTTC.

The genes are TRBV4-2 and TRBJ1-2; D possibly corresponds to TRBD1 (6 bases). The CDR3 spans 14 residues. Per germline, CDR1 LGHNA and CDR2 YNFKEQ. V was trimmed by 0 bases and J by 3 bases, leaving 8 bases between them. The CDR3 is CASSQDPGDYGYTF. In DNA form, the CDR3 reads TGTGCCAGCAGCCAAGACCCAGGGGACTATGGCTACACCTTC.

This chain connects TRBV6-1 to TRBJ2-7; D is ambiguous. Germline-derived CDR1 and CDR2 are MNHNS and SASEGT. There are 12 residues in the CDR3. The V end lost 0 bases, the J end lost 9 bases, and 9 bases lay between the germline ends. CDR3 coding DNA: TGTGCCAGCAGTGAAGCCCTAGGTCGGCAGTACTTC. It is translated as CASSEALGRQYF.

The V and J genes are TRBV5-5 and TRBJ1-2, with TRBD1 matching 10 bases. The V gene end was trimmed by 4 bases and the J gene end by 8 bases; junction bases not matched to a gene: 11. This CDR3 comprises 15 residues. Germline V gene data show CDR1 as SGHKS and CDR2 as YYEKEE (reference sequence). DNA of the CDR3: TGTGCCAGCAGCCGCGGGACAGGGGAATTCTACGGCTACACCTTC. Translation gives CASSRGTGEFYGYTF.

J is TRBJ1-1 and V is TRBV4-3; D might be TRBD1 (6 bases). Germline CDR1 reads LGHNA; CDR2 reads YSLEER. Trimming took off 1 base at V and 8 bases at J, with 20 bases between the two ends. The CDR3 contains 16 residues. CDR3 region: CASSQAFKWGLNEAFF. In DNA, the CDR3 is TGCGCCAGCAGCCAAGCCTTTAAGTGGGGGCTCAACGAAGCTTTCTTT.

V and J are TRBV19 and TRBJ1-4; 8 nucleotides line up with TRBD1. There are 13 residues in the CDR3. Germline values: CDR1 LNHDA, CDR2 SQIVND (reference sequence). Trimming took 8 bases from V and 8 from J; bases not matched to a gene: 7. The CDR3 DNA follows: TGTGCCAGTTCACAGGGGGGATACGAAAAACTGTTTTTT. It codes for CASSQGGYEKLFF.

V usage is TRBV6-5 and J usage is TRBJ2-1; D is possibly TRBD2 (6 bases). Trimming left V 2 bases short and J 0 bases short, with 11 bases between. Germline CDR1 reads MNHEY; CDR2 reads SVGAGI. The CDR3 is 16 residues long. CDR3 sequence reads: CASSYAGRSSYNEQFF. As DNA, the CDR3 is TGTGCCAGCAGTTACGCGGGGCGAAGCTCCTACAATGAGCAGTTCTTC.

On this clone: The sample holds other DNA sequences that translate to the same CDR3. V usage is TRBV6-5 and J usage is TRBJ2-7, with 10 bases identical to TRBD2. The length of the CDR3 is 14 residues. V was clipped by 6 bases and J by 4 bases; unmatched bases: 6. Germline CDR1 MNHEY, CDR2 SVGAGI. CDR3 protein: CASSYSGGRYEQYF. Written as DNA, the CDR3 is TGTGCCAGCAGCTATAGCGGGGGGCGGTACGAGCAGTACTTC.

This chain links TRBV29-1 with TRBJ2-2, with no clear D. Trimming left V 6 bases short and J 4 bases short, with 6 bases between. In germline, CDR1 is SQVTM, CDR2 ANQGSEA. The CDR3 covers 11 residues. The CDR3, as DNA: TGCAGCGTAGGCGGCACCGGGGAGCTGTTTTTT. Translation gives CSVGGTGELFF.

This clone was seen only once. The gene calls are TRBV2 and TRBJ2-6, with 8 bases identical to TRBD1. CDR3 length equals 17 residues. Germline CDR1 is SNHLY and CDR2 is FYNNEI. V gave up 5 bases and J gave up 4 bases; unmatched junction bases: 10. CDR3: CASSPPQGAWGANVLTF. DNA of the CDR3: TGTGCCAGCAGTCCACCCCAGGGGGCGTGGGGGGCCAACGTCCTGACTTTC.

The V gene is TRBV5-1, the J gene TRBJ2-7, with a possible D match to TRBD2 (7 bases). CDR1 is SGHRS, CDR2 YFSETQ, per germline. Trimming cost V 4 bases and J 2 bases, with 10 bases left between them. The CDR3 sequence is 13 residues long. CDR3 nucleotides: TGCGCCAGCAGCGGGGGGGGCCCCTACGAGCAGTACTTC. This gives the protein CASSGGGPYEQYF.

The chain combines TRBV19 with TRBJ2-7; 8 positions match TRBD1. Germline assignment: CDR1 LNHDA and CDR2 SQIVND (reference sequence). The CDR3 consists of 16 residues. Losses at the gene ends were 1 base for V and 1 base for J; bases not matched to a gene: 6. The CDR3 spells CASSIVRGTGSYEQYF. Here the CDR3 DNA reads TGTGCCAGTAGTATAGTGAGGGGGACAGGTTCCTACGAGCAGTACTTC.

The chain joins TRBV30 to TRBJ1-6; no definite D call. Germline-derived CDR1 and CDR2 are GTSNPN and SVGIG (reference sequence). The CDR3 contains 15 residues. V was shortened by 1 base and J by 0 bases, with 7 bases between the two germline ends. In DNA, the CDR3 is TGTGCCTGGAGTGCCCGGAGCTCCTATAATTCACCCCTCCACTTT. Its protein product is CAWSARSSYNSPLHF.

V is TRBV4-3 and J is TRBJ2-3; maybe TRBD2 (5 bases). Germline loops: CDR1 LGHNA, CDR2 YSLEER. This CDR3 has 15 amino acids. Trimming removed 1 base from V and 7 bases from J, with 15 bases in between. The chain's CDR3 is CASSQVSGMGNTQYF. CDR3 DNA: TGCGCCAGCAGCCAAGTTTCCGGGATGGGTAATACGCAGTATTTT.

The chain uses TRBV28 and TRBJ2-1; D uncertain. V shed 7 bases and J shed 3 bases, with 10 bases lying between them. The CDR3 loop spans 13 amino acids. The germline V gene encodes CDR1 MDHEN and CDR2 SYDVKM. The CDR3 loop reads CASIPRLYNEQFF. The CDR3 DNA reads as TGTGCCAGCATTCCTAGACTCTACAATGAGCAGTTCTTC.

J is TRBJ2-7 and V is TRBV13; TRBD1 aligns across 10 bases. This CDR3 region has 16 residues. CDR1 and CDR2 (germline): PRHDT, FYEKMQ (reference sequence). The V segment lost 5 bases and the J segment 1 base; nucleotides outside the gene matches: 8. CDR3 sequence reads: CASSPGQGIGSYEQYF. DNA for the CDR3: TGTGCCAGCAGCCCGGGACAGGGGATAGGATCCTACGAGCAGTACTTC.

V and J are TRBV7-2 and TRBJ1-5; D is unclear. Deletions cut 5 bases from V and 2 bases from J, with 13 bases between. The CDR3 totals 15 residues. Germline loops: CDR1 SGHTA, CDR2 FQGNSA. The CDR3 here is CASSPNYLGNQPQHF. CDR3 bases: TGTGCCAGCAGCCCTAACTACTTGGGCAATCAGCCCCAGCATTTT.

This clone was picked up a small number of times. The V call is TRBV7-8, the J call TRBJ2-1, with 10 bases fitting TRBD2. Looked up from germline, CDR1 is SGHVS and CDR2 is FQNEAQ. V was clipped by 5 bases and J by 4 bases; unmatched bases: 5. CDR3 length: 15 residues. In DNA form, the CDR3 reads TGTGCCAGCAGCGTACTAGCGGGGAGTTACAATGAGCAGTTCTTC. It is translated as CASSVLAGSYNEQFF.

The V call is TRBV9, the J call TRBJ2-5, with 9 bases identical to TRBD1. CDR1 is SGDLS, CDR2 YYNGEE, per germline. With V trimmed by 4 bases and J by 4 bases, 11 bases remained unmatched. This CDR3 is 16 amino acids long. The DNA for the CDR3 is TGTGCCAGCAGCCTCAGGGGGGACAGGGTCTCAGAGACCCAGTACTTC. This encodes CASSLRGDRVSETQYF. The variable domain in full, completed from reference TRBV9 and TRBJ2-5, reads DSGVTQTPKHLITATGQRVTLRCSPRSGDLSVYWYQQSLDQGLQFLIQYYNGEERAKGNILERFSAQQFPDLHSELNLSSLELGDSALYFCASSLRGDRVSETQYFGPGTRLLVL.

The J gene is TRBJ1-5, the V gene TRBV2; D remains unclear. Germline-derived CDR1 and CDR2 are SNHLY and FYNNEI. The CDR3 contains 14 residues. The V end was cut by 7 bases, the J end by 5 bases, with 15 bases between. The CDR3: CASTRGVIHQPQHF. DNA for the CDR3: TGTGCCAGCACTCGGGGTGTTATCCATCAGCCCCAGCATTTT.

CDR3 coding DNA: TGTGCCAGCAGCGAACCAAGTTGGGGGGGCGGGGAGCAGTACTTC. Encoded protein: CASSEPSWGGGEQYF. The chain uses TRBV5-8 and TRBJ2-7; a possible D gene is TRBD2 (7 bases). V lost 4 bases and J 7 bases, leaving 21 bases between the germline ends. The germline gives CDR1 SGHTS, CDR2 YDEGEE. This CDR3 has 15 residues.